One T cell receptor beta chain is described in this entry. Germline values: CDR1 LGHDT, CDR2 YNNKEL (reference sequence). This CDR3 has 15 amino acids. V was cut by 4 bases and J by 0 bases, with 13 bases left in between. These data belong to a study of blood T cell repertoires in COVID-19. Study-wide context: The origin of the acute and convalescent COVID-19 samples was the United States, Italy and Spain. The analysed material was cDNA or gDNA that came from T cells, B-cell-depleted T cells, or PBMCs.

Authors' processing steps: Estimated nucleated cell counts came from reference gene primer amplification. The repertoire was sequenced with immunoSEQ multiplex PCR; TCRdb's copy has only in-frame clones and lacks some. V and J calls and clone size come straight from that table; D and trimming were deduced from the DNA. The sample contains some 180,000 clones, roughly 90% of which appear only once. The sequence was collected from a man aged 50 to 59 with acute or convalescent COVID-19. This chain connects TRBV3-1 (or the pseudogene TRBV3-2) to TRBJ2-7, with D possibly TRBD2 on 5 matching bases. Sequences were obtained from peripheral blood. The CDR3 DNA is TGTGCCAGCAGCCGTCGAGCGGAGGCCTCCTACGAGCAGTACTTC. It translates to CASSRRAEASYEQYF.